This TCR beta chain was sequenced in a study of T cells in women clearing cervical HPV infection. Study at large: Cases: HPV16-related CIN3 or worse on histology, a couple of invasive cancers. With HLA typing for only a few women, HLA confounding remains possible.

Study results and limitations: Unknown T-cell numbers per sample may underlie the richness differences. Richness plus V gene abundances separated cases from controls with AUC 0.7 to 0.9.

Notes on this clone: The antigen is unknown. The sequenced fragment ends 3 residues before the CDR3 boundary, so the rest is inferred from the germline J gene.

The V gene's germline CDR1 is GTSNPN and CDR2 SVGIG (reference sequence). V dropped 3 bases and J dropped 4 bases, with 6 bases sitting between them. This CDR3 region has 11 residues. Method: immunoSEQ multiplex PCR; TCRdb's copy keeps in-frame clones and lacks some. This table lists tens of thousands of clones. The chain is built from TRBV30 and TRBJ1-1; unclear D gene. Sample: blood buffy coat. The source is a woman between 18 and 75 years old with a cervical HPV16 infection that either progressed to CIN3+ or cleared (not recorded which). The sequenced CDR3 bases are TGTGCCTGGAGAATCGGCACTGAA. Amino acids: CAWRIGTE. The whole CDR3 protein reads CAWRIGTEAFF.